These T cell receptor beta chains were read from a single sample in a study of OX40 agonist ivuxolimab in advanced cancers. Produced via immunoSEQ multiplex PCR; TCRdb's table is partial and in-frame only. In the table there are tens of thousands of clones, 80% to 90% of which are singletons. Material: CD4+ or CD8+ T cells sorted from blood, obtained in a trial of the OX40 agonist ivuxolimab. The receptors shown here come from an adult with an advanced solid tumor such as melanoma, head and neck, liver or kidney cancer. Each CDR3 is given with its conserved first and last residue. Each record gives: V gene, clone size, D gene, J gene, CDR3 length, CDR3 protein, CDR3 DNA. A D gene is named only where the DNA matches it firmly. Clone size is given for some rows only: seen once, a few or many times, or a class if the clone is expanded.

v_call: TRBV7-9
clone_size: NA
d_call: TRBD1
j_call: TRBJ1-1
cdr3_length: 14
cdr3_aa: CASSLGQGDTEAFF
cdr3_nt: TGTGCCAGCAGCTTAGGTCAGGGGGACACTGAAGCTTTCTTT

v_call: TRBV19
clone_size: NA
d_call: NA
j_call: TRBJ2-1
cdr3_length: 18
cdr3_aa: CASSIFGGSSSSYNEQFF
cdr3_nt: TGTGCCAGTAGTATCTTCGGCGGGTCCTCAAGCTCCTACAATGAGCAGTTCTTC

v_call: TRBV7-3
clone_size: NA
d_call: NA
j_call: TRBJ1-6
cdr3_length: 16
cdr3_aa: CASSYTRRAYNSPLHF
cdr3_nt: TGTGCCAGCAGCTATACTAGGAGGGCCTATAATTCACCCCTCCACTTT

v_call: TRBV7-8
clone_size: NA
d_call: TRBD2
j_call: TRBJ2-7
cdr3_length: 14
cdr3_aa: CASSLSAGAYEQYF
cdr3_nt: TGTGCCAGCAGCTTATCAGCGGGGGCCTACGAGCAGTACTTC

v_call: TRBV19
clone_size: NA
d_call: NA
j_call: TRBJ1-2
cdr3_length: 13
cdr3_aa: CASTGLANYGYTF
cdr3_nt: TGTGCCAGTACGGGACTTGCTAACTATGGCTACACCTTC

v_call: TRBV30
clone_size: NA
d_call: NA
j_call: TRBJ2-3
cdr3_length: 15
cdr3_aa: CAWSVGGASTDTQYF
cdr3_nt: TGTGCCTGGAGTGTAGGGGGAGCTAGCACAGATACGCAGTATTTT

v_call: TRBV6-5
clone_size: once
d_call: TRBD1
j_call: TRBJ1-3
cdr3_length: 15
cdr3_aa: CASSRTGATGNTIYF
cdr3_nt: TGTGCCAGCAGTAGGACAGGGGCGACTGGAAACACCATATATTTT

v_call: TRBV11-1
clone_size: NA
d_call: NA
j_call: TRBJ2-1
cdr3_length: 13
cdr3_aa: CASSLGLSYEQFF
cdr3_nt: TGTGCCAGCAGCCTGGGACTCTCCTATGAGCAGTTCTTC

v_call: TRBV27
clone_size: NA
d_call: NA
j_call: TRBJ1-5
cdr3_length: 15
cdr3_aa: CASSPADRLNQPQHF
cdr3_nt: TGTGCCAGCAGTCCCGCCGACAGGCTAAATCAGCCCCAGCATTTT

v_call: TRBV5-4
clone_size: NA
d_call: NA
j_call: TRBJ1-6
cdr3_length: 15
cdr3_aa: CASSLAGDFNSPLHF
cdr3_nt: TGTGCCAGCAGCTTGGCAGGGGATTTCAATTCACCCCTCCACTTT

v_call: TRBV5-8
clone_size: NA
d_call: NA
j_call: TRBJ2-1
cdr3_length: 14
cdr3_aa: CASSLEMSYNEQFF
cdr3_nt: TGTGCCAGCAGCCTCGAGATGAGCTACAATGAGCAGTTCTTC

v_call: TRBV7-6
clone_size: NA
d_call: TRBD2
j_call: TRBJ2-1
cdr3_length: 17
cdr3_aa: CASSLSTSGSLGNEQFF
cdr3_nt: TGTGCCAGCAGCTTATCGACTAGCGGGAGTTTAGGCAATGAGCAGTTCTTC

v_call: TRBV7-6
clone_size: NA
d_call: NA
j_call: TRBJ1-2
cdr3_length: 13
cdr3_aa: CASSLIGSKGYTF
cdr3_nt: TGTGCCAGCAGCTTAATAGGGTCGAAAGGCTACACCTTC

v_call: TRBV11-3
clone_size: NA
d_call: NA
j_call: TRBJ2-2
cdr3_length: 12
cdr3_aa: CASSAGWGELFF
cdr3_nt: TGTGCCAGCAGCGCCGGTTGGGGGGAGCTGTTTTTT

v_call: TRBV2
clone_size: NA
d_call: NA
j_call: TRBJ1-2
cdr3_length: 13
cdr3_aa: CASSEAGVVGYTF
cdr3_nt: TGTGCCAGCAGTGAAGCTGGTGTTGTGGGCTACACCTTC

v_call: TRBV27
clone_size: NA
d_call: TRBD1
j_call: TRBJ1-2
cdr3_length: 12
cdr3_aa: CASRGTEVAYTF
cdr3_nt: TGTGCCAGTAGGGGGACAGAGGTTGCCTACACCTTC

v_call: TRBV4-2
clone_size: NA
d_call: NA
j_call: TRBJ2-7
cdr3_length: 17
cdr3_aa: CASSQALEGWSSYEQYF
cdr3_nt: TGTGCCAGCAGCCAAGCGCTAGAAGGGTGGAGCTCCTACGAGCAGTACTTC

v_call: TRBV2
clone_size: NA
d_call: NA
j_call: TRBJ1-5
cdr3_length: 14
cdr3_aa: CASSETGTNQPQHF
cdr3_nt: TGTGCCAGCAGTGAGACAGGTACCAATCAGCCCCAGCATTTT

v_call: TRBV29-1
clone_size: NA
d_call: NA
j_call: TRBJ1-2
cdr3_length: 11
cdr3_aa: CSVYANYGYTF
cdr3_nt: TGCAGCGTCTACGCTAACTATGGCTACACCTTC

v_call: TRBV9
clone_size: NA
d_call: NA
j_call: TRBJ2-5
cdr3_length: 14
cdr3_aa: CASSPGFPQETQYF
cdr3_nt: TGTGCCAGCAGCCCTGGATTTCCGCAAGAGACCCAGTACTTC

v_call: TRBV6-5
clone_size: NA
d_call: NA
j_call: TRBJ1-4
cdr3_length: 16
cdr3_aa: CASSYSVAGVNEKLFF
cdr3_nt: TGTGCCAGCAGTTACTCGGTTGCGGGGGTTAATGAAAAACTGTTTTTT

v_call: TRBV18
clone_size: few
d_call: NA
j_call: TRBJ1-5
cdr3_length: 17
cdr3_aa: CASSPIGGEESNQPQHF
cdr3_nt: TGTGCCAGCTCACCAATTGGGGGTGAAGAGTCCAATCAGCCCCAGCATTTT

v_call: TRBV27
clone_size: NA
d_call: NA
j_call: TRBJ2-7
cdr3_length: 13
cdr3_aa: CASSLQGRYEQYF
cdr3_nt: TGTGCCAGCAGTTTGCAGGGGAGATACGAGCAGTACTTC